Shown below are 14 T cell receptor beta chains from a single sample sequenced in a study of early T cells in non-severe SARS-CoV-2 infection. TCRdb recomputed calls from the 5' RACE reads with MiXCR, one row per CDR3 protein. The repertoire consists of fewer than 120,000 distinct CDR3 sequences, with over 9.5% occurring once and the leading ten covering 3.5% to 4%. Sequenced here: whole blood, sampled at baseline. These receptors all stem from an adult who was a healthcare worker with PCR-confirmed SARS-CoV-2 infection or an uninfected control (not recorded which).

Notes on this clonotype: A much larger clone lies one base from this, so it may be a read error. V usage is TRBV4-2 and J usage is TRBJ2-7; D unresolved. This CDR3 has 15 amino acids. In germline, CDR1 is LGHNA, CDR2 YNFKEQ. In DNA, the CDR3 is TGTGCCAGCAACCAAGATCCACTCAACTCCTACGAGCAGTACTTC. This translates into CASNQDPLNSYEQYF.

The J gene is TRBJ2-3, the V gene TRBV7-9; no clear D gene. Looked up from germline, CDR1 is SEHNR and CDR2 is FQNEAQ (reference sequence). V was cut by 5 bases and J by 0 bases, with 12 bases left in between. CDR3 length: 15 residues. This CDR3 reads CASSEGRTSTDTQYF. Written as DNA, the CDR3 is TGTGCCAGCAGCGAAGGACGCACTAGCACAGATACGCAGTATTTT.

In this sample, this clonotype turned up a few times. The chain joins TRBV20-1 to TRBJ2-1, with D hard to call. This CDR3 has 12 amino acids. The germline V gene has CDR1 DFQATT and CDR2 SNEGSKA (reference sequence). V was shortened by 1 base and J by 6 bases, with 7 bases between the two germline ends. The CDR3 DNA follows: TGCAGTGCTAGAGTCAGATTCAATGAGCAGTTCTTC. It is translated as CSARVRFNEQFF.

The chain combines TRBV2 with TRBJ1-2, with D maybe TRBD1 (6 bases). Germline CDR1 reads SNHLY; CDR2 reads FYNNEI. This CDR3 has 12 residues. The V end lost 4 bases, the J end lost 11 bases, and 14 bases lay between the germline ends. CDR3 amino acids: CASSALQGKYTF. CDR3 DNA sequence: TGTGCCAGCAGTGCTCTCCAGGGGAAATACACCTTC.

This clonotype was counted between two and nine times. The chain combines TRBV12-3 or TRBV12-4 with TRBJ1-1, with 9 bases identical to TRBD1. CDR3 length: 14 residues. V lost 6 bases, J lost 5 bases, and 7 bases stayed unmatched. The CDR3 protein is CASRVTGGITEAFF. The CDR3 nucleotides read TGTGCCAGCAGGGTGACAGGGGGGATTACTGAAGCTTTCTTT.

The CDR3 loop is CASTVRGMSGTGELFF. The CDR3 DNA sequence: TGTGCCAGCACTGTCAGGGGAATGAGCGGCACCGGGGAGCTGTTTTTT. The genes are TRBV2 and TRBJ2-2; possibly TRBD1 for D (6 bases). The V gene lost 7 bases and the J gene lost 4 bases, with 19 bases spanning the gap. This CDR3 region has 16 residues. Germline assignment: CDR1 SNHLY and CDR2 FYNNEI.

The chain couples TRBV19 to TRBJ1-5; D gene uncertain. V lost 7 bases and J 1 base, leaving 8 bases between the germline ends. Germline lookup yields CDR1 LNHDA and CDR2 SQIVND (reference sequence). The length of the CDR3 is 13 residues. The CDR3 loop is CASTRYSNQPQHF. Here the CDR3 DNA reads TGTGCCAGTACCCGATACAGCAATCAGCCCCAGCATTTT.

This clonotype was detected a few times. This chain links TRBV3-1 with TRBJ2-1; 10 nucleotides match TRBD2. CDR3 size: 20 residues. The germline CDR1 and CDR2 sequences are LGHDT and YNNKEL (reference sequence). The V gene end was trimmed by 0 bases and the J gene end by 0 bases; junction bases not matched to a gene: 11. The CDR3 DNA is TGTGCCAGCAGCCAAGATCCCAGGACTAGCGGCCTCCGCTCCTACAATGAGCAGTTCTTC. Translating it yields CASSQDPRTSGLRSYNEQFF.

Ten or more counts support this clonotype. The chain couples TRBV3-1 to TRBJ2-3; D may correspond to TRBD1 or TRBD2 (6 bases each). CDR3 length: 17 amino acids. CDR1 LGHDT and CDR2 YNNKEL come from the germline V gene (reference sequence). The V and J ends lost 4 bases and 4 bases respectively, with 21 bases between them. CDR3 sequence: CASSRRSGGSQADTQYF. The DNA of the CDR3 is TGTGCCAGCAGCCGGCGTTCCGGGGGCAGTCAGGCAGATACGCAGTATTTT.

The genes are TRBV12-5 and TRBJ1-1; the D gene is possibly TRBD1 (6 bases). The CDR3 loop spans 16 amino acids. Trimming shortened V by 2 bases and J by 2 bases, and 15 bases separated the two germline ends. Germline CDR1 and CDR2: LGHNT and FRNRAP. The CDR3 nucleotides are TGTGCTAGTGGTTTGCGACTGGACAGAGCAAACACTGAAGCTTTCTTT. This sequence encodes CASGLRLDRANTEAFF.

Notes on this clonotype: An end of the junction does not agree with germline; a read error may underlie this. V usage is TRBV28 and J usage is TRBJ1-2; D gene ambiguous. The V gene's germline CDR1 is MDHEN and CDR2 SYDVKM. The CDR3 spans 11 residues. CDR3 nucleotides: TGTGTCAGCAGTTTATTCTATGGCTACACCTTC. This sequence encodes CVSSLFYGYTF.

This clonotype has a handful of counts. The V call is TRBV18, the J call TRBJ1-2; possibly TRBD1 for D (6 bases). CDR3 size: 18 residues. V lost 3 bases and J lost 4, with 24 bases in between. Germline V gene sequence: CDR1 KGHSH, CDR2 LQKENI. CDR3 nucleotide sequence: TGTGCCAGCTCACCGCTCGGACAGCCTGCTATTTTAGGCTATGGCTACACCTTC. It encodes CASSPLGQPAILGYGYTF.

The rearrangement joins TRBV7-3 to TRBJ2-1; D is possibly TRBD2 (5 bases). Trimming removed 2 bases at V and 10 bases at J, with 9 bases between. CDR1 and CDR2 from the germline V gene are SGHTA and FQGTGA. The CDR3 is 12 residues long. CDR3 sequence reads: CASSLRPGEQFF. In DNA form, the CDR3 reads TGTGCCAGCAGCTTACGCCCGGGGGAGCAGTTCTTC.

This clonotype was observed at least ten times. The chain uses TRBV20-1 and TRBJ2-5, with unresolved D. This CDR3 comprises 13 residues. The V gene lost 3 bases and the J gene lost 5 bases, with 13 bases spanning the gap. Germline V CDR1 and CDR2: DFQATT, SNEGSKA (reference sequence). CDR3 nucleotide sequence: TGCAGTGCTAGCTCATTGACGGGCGAGACCCAGTACTTC. Its translation is CSASSLTGETQYF.